The 20 T cell receptor beta chains below were found in one sample sequenced in a study of response to subunit inactivated influenza vaccine. TCRdb called the RT-PCR reads again in MiXCR, with one record for every CDR3 protein. The repertoire includes roughly 780,000 distinct CDR3 sequences, about a fifth of them detected once, and roughly 11% sits in the top ten. Sample: PBMCs from blood, taken less than 6 days after vaccination. These receptors were taken from a man aged 45-65 years who received an inactivated influenza vaccine.

This clonotype was picked up a small number of times. The rearrangement joins TRBV20-1 to TRBJ2-1; 7 bases are shared with TRBD2. CDR1 and CDR2 (germline): DFQATT, SNEGSKA (reference sequence). The CDR3 runs to 14 residues. Germline trimming cut 3 bases from V and 7 bases from J; bases unmatched to any gene: 9. CDR3 sequence: CSASLAGEWNEQFF. The CDR3 DNA reads as TGCAGTGCTAGTTTGGCGGGAGAATGGAATGAGCAGTTCTTC.

This clonotype was seen a few times. This rearrangement joins TRBV12-3 or TRBV12-4 to TRBJ2-3, with TRBD2 matching 13 bases. After removal of 6 bases from V and 0 bases from J, the junction contained 6 bases not matched to a gene. CDR3 length: 17 amino acids. Here the CDR3 reads CASRGTSGASSTDTQYF. CDR3 sequence (DNA): TGTGCCAGCAGGGGGACTAGCGGGGCATCTAGCACAGATACGCAGTATTTT.

The rearrangement links TRBV28 to TRBJ2-5, with 9 bases matching TRBD1. The germline V gene encodes CDR1 MDHEN and CDR2 SYDVKM. The J segment lost 13 bases and the V segment lost 7 bases, leaving 10 bases of the junction unmatched. The CDR3 loop spans 12 amino acids. In DNA form, the CDR3 reads TGTGCCAGCATTCGGGACAGGGAGGTTCTGTACTTC. It yields the protein CASIRDREVLYF.

V gene TRBV20-1 combines with J gene TRBJ2-5; D remains unclear. Trimming stripped 0 bases from V and 0 bases from J, with 5 bases between. The V gene's germline CDR1 is DFQATT and CDR2 SNEGSKA (reference sequence). There are 13 residues in the CDR3. In DNA form, the CDR3 reads TGCAGTGCTAGAGAGACAAACCAAGAGACCCAGTACTTC. As protein: CSARETNQETQYF.

This clonotype was seen a handful of times. The J gene is TRBJ2-2, the V gene TRBV10-3; tentatively, D is TRBD1 or TRBD2 (5 bases each). There are 15 residues in the CDR3. Deletions cut 0 bases from V and 1 base from J, with 6 bases between. Germline lookup yields CDR1 ENHRY and CDR2 SYGVKD. The CDR3 sequence: CAISESGENTGELFF. The CDR3 bases are TGTGCCATCAGTGAGTCGGGGGAGAACACCGGGGAGCTGTTTTTT.

V and J are TRBV10-2 and TRBJ2-7; D gene uncertain. Germline V CDR1 and CDR2: WSHSY, SAAADI. The CDR3 is 13 amino acids. Trimming shortened V by 0 bases and J by 5 bases, and 8 bases separated the two germline ends. The DNA for the CDR3 is TGCGCCAGCAGTGAGTCGGGGATAGACGAGCAGTACTTC. Residues: CASSESGIDEQYF.

J is TRBJ2-7 and V is TRBV5-5; D might be TRBD1 (6 bases). The CDR3 contains 15 residues. CDR1 is SGHKS and CDR2 is YYEKEE in the germline V gene (reference sequence). Trimming removed 3 bases at V and 3 bases at J, with 16 bases between. This CDR3 is CASSSPLTGNYEQYF. The CDR3 DNA sequence: TGTGCCAGCAGCTCGCCTCTGACAGGAAACTACGAGCAGTACTTC.

The chain recombines TRBV19 with TRBJ1-5; unclear D gene. Per germline, CDR1 LNHDA and CDR2 SQIVND (reference sequence). The germline V and J ends were trimmed by 3 bases and 2 bases, with 11 bases remaining between them. This CDR3 contains 15 residues. The CDR3 region is CASSIQTRGNQPQHF. CDR3 bases: TGTGCCAGTAGTATCCAGACTCGTGGCAATCAGCCCCAGCATTTT.

The rearrangement joins TRBV6-1 to TRBJ1-5, with 10 bases that match TRBD1. From germline, CDR1 is MNHNS and CDR2 SASEGT. The CDR3 contains 15 residues. V gave up 6 bases and J gave up 7 bases; unmatched junction bases: 9. CDR3 in DNA: TGTGCCAGCAGCACAGTTCGGGACAGGGGACAGCCCCAGCATTTT. Amino acid sequence: CASSTVRDRGQPQHF.

This clonotype was seen a few times. V and J are TRBV9 and TRBJ1-1, with D maybe TRBD1 (6 bases). Germline V gene data show CDR1 as SGDLS and CDR2 as YYNGEE. V lost 6 bases and J lost 5, with 11 bases in between. CDR3 length: 12 amino acids. CDR3 in DNA: TGTGCCAGCACAGGGGAAGGGACTGAAGCTTTCTTT. As protein: CASTGEGTEAFF.

This clonotype has just a few counts. V usage is TRBV7-2 and J usage is TRBJ2-5; D is unclear. The CDR3 consists of 13 residues. The V gene lost 5 bases and the J gene lost 4 bases, with 11 bases spanning the gap. CDR1 and CDR2 (germline): SGHTA, FQGNSA. The CDR3, as DNA: TGTGCCAGCAGCCGCAGCAAAACAGAGACCCAGTACTTC. Its protein product is CASSRSKTETQYF.

The chain links TRBV20-1 to TRBJ1-1; the D gene is possibly TRBD1 (6 bases). Trimming stripped 5 bases from V and 10 bases from J, with 14 bases between. Per the germline V gene, CDR1 is DFQATT and CDR2 is SNEGSKA (reference sequence). This CDR3 has 11 amino acids. CDR3 coding DNA: TGCAGTGCTCTTCAGGGGAGGGGAGCTTTCTTT. Translation: CSALQGRGAFF.

This clonotype occurred a few times. The V call is TRBV12-3 or TRBV12-4, the J call TRBJ1-2; 10 bases map to TRBD1. V trimming: 5 bases; J trimming: 4 bases; junction bases outside the gene matches: 4. The CDR3 sequence is 14 residues long. The CDR3 DNA follows: TGTGCCAGCAGTCCCTGGACAGGGGGCTATGGCTACACCTTC. This sequence encodes CASSPWTGGYGYTF.

This chain links TRBV20-1 with TRBJ2-5; D possibly matches TRBD1 or TRBD2 (5 bases each). Germline V gene sequence: CDR1 DFQATT, CDR2 SNEGSKA (reference sequence). The CDR3 covers 15 residues. V shed 0 bases and J shed 4 bases, with 15 bases lying between them. CDR3: CSARDNSREIETQYF. CDR3 bases: TGCAGTGCTAGAGACAATTCCAGGGAGATAGAGACCCAGTACTTC.

This clonotype was observed a few times. The chain employs TRBV6-2 or TRBV6-3 and TRBJ2-1; D gene unclear. Trimming removed 6 bases at V and 2 bases at J, with 8 bases between. CDR3 length: 13 residues. The germline CDR1 and CDR2 sequences are MNHEY and SVGEGT. The CDR3 is CASRDPPYNEQFF. DNA for the CDR3: TGTGCCAGCAGGGACCCCCCCTACAATGAGCAGTTCTTC.

V gene TRBV7-8 combines with J gene TRBJ2-7; either TRBD1 or TRBD2 may supply D (5 bases each). Germline CDR1 is SGHVS and CDR2 is FQNEAQ. V was cut by 5 bases and J by 2 bases, with 16 bases left in between. The CDR3 runs 15 residues. DNA of the CDR3: TGTGCCAGCAGCCCCCTGAGGGGTTTGACCTACGAGCAGTACTTC. It specifies CASSPLRGLTYEQYF.

The chain recombines TRBV3-1 with TRBJ2-7; D possibly corresponds to TRBD1 (5 bases). The CDR3 totals 15 residues. CDR1 is LGHDT, CDR2 YNNKEL, per germline (reference sequence). V shed 0 bases and J shed 3 bases, with 12 bases lying between them. The CDR3: CASSQEGVGIYEQYF. In DNA, the CDR3 is TGTGCCAGCAGCCAAGAAGGGGTGGGGATCTACGAGCAGTACTTC.

The chain recombines TRBV12-3 or TRBV12-4 with TRBJ2-7, with a weak D call TRBD2 (6 bases). This CDR3 region has 15 residues. Trimming removed 6 bases at V and 2 bases at J, with 17 bases between. The DNA for the CDR3 is TGTGCCAGCAGCCCCGGCGAAGGCGGGACCTACGAGCAGTACTTC. Translating gives CASSPGEGGTYEQYF.

This clonotype was observed a few times. The chain has TRBV6-5 and TRBJ2-7, with D possibly being TRBD2 (6 bases). This CDR3 has 14 residues. CDR1 and CDR2 (germline): MNHEY, SVGAGI. V lost 2 bases, J lost 2 bases, and 10 bases lay in between. The CDR3 spells CASSYGGKAYEQYF. The CDR3 DNA reads TGTGCCAGCAGTTACGGGGGGAAGGCCTACGAGCAGTACTTC.

CDR3 loop: CASSLYGELYTDTQYF. CDR3 DNA: TGTGCCAGCAGCTTGTATGGGGAGTTATACACAGATACGCAGTATTTT. The rearrangement joins TRBV5-6 to TRBJ2-3; maybe TRBD2 (5 bases). With 1 base removed from V and 2 bases from J, the gap between germline ends came to 14 bases. Germline V gene lookup returns CDR1 SGHDT and CDR2 YYEEEE. This CDR3 is built from 16 residues.